Each of the 18 T cell receptor beta chains below was sequenced from the same sample in a study of human T cells and chemical hapten exposure (dated by TCRdb to about 2021). The time point label here, explained by the study, means: patch test 3, about 24 weeks after DPC sensitization. The treatment or condition label, read with the paper, signifies: therapeutic diphenylcyclopropenone sensitization with weekly scalp DPC. Libraries came from RACE. Sequencing used a NextSeq 500. TCRdb trimmed the raw reads at Q25, called clones with MiXCR and kept productive beta chains. Rows matching on CDR3 protein sequence are summarized as one entry with the most common DNA and genes. The sample table records roughly 130,000 distinct CDR3 sequences; approximately 11% of these occur just once. Together, the top ten hold 2% to 2.5% of the sample. This sample comprised whole blood, obtained in connection with sensitization to the hapten diphenylcyclopropenone (DPC). Receptors were obtained from a woman aged 50 to 65 with alopecia areata. Some clones in this sample may be carry-over from other donors' samples.

This clonotype turned up a few times. The V gene is TRBV9, the J gene TRBJ1-3; D remains unclear. Germline V gene lookup returns CDR1 SGDLS and CDR2 YYNGEE. This CDR3 region has 19 residues. V was clipped by 0 bases and J by 0 bases, with 19 bases between them. DNA for the CDR3: TGTGCCAGCAGCGTAGGATTCATGGAGATGAGCTCCTCTGGAAACACCATATATTTT. Its translation: CASSVGFMEMSSSGNTIYF.

This clonotype was detected only a few times. This rearrangement joins TRBV7-3 to TRBJ2-5, with D perhaps given as TRBD1 or TRBD2 (5 bases each). V was trimmed by 5 bases and J by 4 bases, leaving 14 bases between them. The length of the CDR3 is 14 residues. Germline V CDR1 and CDR2: SGHTA, FQGTGA. CDR3 sequence reads: CASSPGTGSETQYF. For the CDR3, the DNA is TGTGCCAGCAGCCCCGGGACCGGGTCAGAGACCCAGTACTTC.

This clonotype has a handful of counts. Written as DNA, the CDR3 is TGTGCCAGCTCACCCCGGGGTCGGGAGCAGTACTTC. It specifies CASSPRGREQYF. The J gene is TRBJ2-7, the V gene TRBV18; tentative D call: TRBD2 (5 bases). Per the germline V gene, CDR1 is KGHSH and CDR2 is LQKENI. This CDR3 spans 12 amino acids. V was shortened by 3 bases and J by 7 bases, with 10 bases between the two germline ends.

The chain links TRBV5-5 to TRBJ1-5, with D unresolved. There are 14 residues in the CDR3. V lost 1 base to trimming and J lost 4 bases, with 9 bases between them. The germline CDR1 and CDR2 sequences are SGHKS and YYEKEE (reference sequence). The CDR3 nucleotides read TGTGCCAGCAGCTTGAGGCCAGGAAATCAGCCCCAGCATTTT. As protein: CASSLRPGNQPQHF. Full variable domain (remainder filled in from reference TRBV5-5 and TRBJ1-5): DAGVTQSPTHLIKTRGQQVTLRCSPISGHKSVSWYQQVLGQGPQFIFQYYEKEERGRGNFPDRFSARQFPNYSSELNVNALLLGDSALYLCASSLRPGNQPQHFGDGTRLSIL.

The chain joins TRBV20-1 to TRBJ2-7; 9 bases agree with TRBD2. V trimming: 5 bases; J trimming: 7 bases; junction bases outside the gene matches: 15. CDR3 length: 15 residues. CDR1 is DFQATT, CDR2 SNEGSKA, per germline (reference sequence). CDR3 amino acids: CSAQGIAGAPGEQYF. CDR3 nucleotide sequence: TGCAGTGCTCAAGGAATAGCGGGGGCCCCAGGAGAGCAGTACTTC.

The V and J genes are TRBV12-3 or TRBV12-4 and TRBJ1-1; D unresolved. The length of the CDR3 is 12 residues. Trimming took 2 bases from V and 4 from J, leaving 5 bases between them. Here the CDR3 DNA reads TGTGCCAGCAGTTTAATGGGCACTGAAGCTTTCTTT. It yields the protein CASSLMGTEAFF.

In its sample, this clonotype was seen many times. The chain couples TRBV4-1 to TRBJ2-3; 8 nucleotides line up with TRBD1. In germline, CDR1 is MGHRA, CDR2 YSYEKL. The V and J ends lost 3 bases and 4 bases, in that order; junction bases with no gene match: 6. The CDR3 has 15 residues. CDR3 nucleotide sequence: TGCGCCAGCAGCCAGGGTCACAGGGGGTCAGATACGCAGTATTTT. It encodes CASSQGHRGSDTQYF.

In its sample, this clonotype was seen a few times. The chain combines TRBV2 with TRBJ2-3; unclear D gene. CDR1 and CDR2 from the germline V gene are SNHLY and FYNNEI. The CDR3 consists of 11 residues. Between the trimmed V and J ends, which lost 2 bases and 8 bases, there was a span of 5 bases. Here the CDR3 reads CASSESVTQYF. CDR3 DNA: TGTGCCAGCAGTGAAAGTGTTACGCAGTATTTT.

This clonotype was counted ten times or more. The chain combines TRBV4-3 with TRBJ2-3, with D possibly being TRBD2 (5 bases). The germline V gene has CDR1 LGHNA and CDR2 YSLEER. The CDR3 has 15 amino acids. V gave up 4 bases and J gave up 4 bases, with 15 bases separating them. This chain's CDR3 is CASSRDYPSPDTQYF. The CDR3 coding sequence is TGCGCCAGCAGCCGAGACTACCCCTCCCCAGATACGCAGTATTTT.

This clonotype occurred many times. The J gene is TRBJ2-2, the V gene TRBV7-9; D gene uncertain. The ends were cut back, 5 bases at V and 3 bases at J, with 13 bases in the middle. The V gene's germline CDR1 is SEHNR and CDR2 FQNEAQ (reference sequence). The CDR3 is 15 amino acids. CDR3 residues: CASSLFLADTGELFF. The CDR3 nucleotides are TGTGCCAGCAGCCTCTTCCTGGCGGACACCGGGGAGCTGTTTTTT.

This clonotype was seen ten or more times. The rearrangement joins TRBV10-3 to TRBJ2-3; 7 nucleotides align to TRBD2. The V gene's germline CDR1 is ENHRY and CDR2 SYGVKD. Trimming took 3 bases from V and 5 from J; bases not matched to a gene: 11. CDR3 length: 16 amino acids. The CDR3 loop is CAISDGLAESVDTQYF. CDR3 nucleotides: TGTGCCATCAGTGACGGGCTAGCGGAGTCGGTAGATACGCAGTATTTT.

This clonotype was recorded at least ten times. This chain uses TRBV20-1 with TRBJ1-5, with 7 bases matching TRBD1. The CDR3 sequence is 14 residues long. Unmatched junction bases numbered 8, after V lost 3 bases and J lost 6 bases. In germline, CDR1 is DFQATT, CDR2 SNEGSKA (reference sequence). The CDR3 loop reads CSASAAGGGQPQHF. The CDR3 bases are TGCAGTGCTAGCGCGGCAGGGGGGGGTCAGCCCCAGCATTTT.

In its sample, this clonotype was seen a few times. The chain couples TRBV2 to TRBJ2-5; tentative D call: TRBD2 (5 bases). The CDR3 consists of 13 residues. Germline-derived CDR1 and CDR2 are SNHLY and FYNNEI. V was cut by 7 bases and J by 3 bases, with 12 bases left in between. The CDR3 loop reads CASMSWREETQYF. CDR3 in DNA: TGTGCCAGCATGAGTTGGCGGGAAGAGACCCAGTACTTC.

This clonotype was counted a few times. This chain uses TRBV12-3 or TRBV12-4 with TRBJ1-6; 7 bases line up with TRBD1. The CDR3 totals 16 residues. Germline trimming cut 6 bases from V and 3 bases from J; bases unmatched to any gene: 8. The CDR3 bases are TGTGCCAGCAGCCCGGAGGGGGCCCTCTATAATTCACCCCTCCACTTT. This encodes CASSPEGALYNSPLHF.

This clonotype turned up a few times. The V call is TRBV9, the J call TRBJ2-1; 10 bases map to TRBD2. CDR1 and CDR2 from the germline V gene are SGDLS and YYNGEE. V shed 0 bases and J 8 bases; nucleotides not matched to a gene: 8. CDR3 length: 16 residues. For the CDR3, the DNA is TGTGCCAGCAGCGTAGCTCCTAGCGGGGGTGTCCATGAGCAGTTCTTC. It codes for CASSVAPSGGVHEQFF.

Only a few counts were recorded for this clonotype. This chain joins TRBV30 and TRBJ1-6, with 7 bases matching TRBD1. CDR3 length equals 12 residues. V trimming: 5 bases; J trimming: 7 bases; junction bases outside the gene matches: 2. Germline CDR1 and CDR2: GTSNPN and SVGIG (reference sequence). The CDR3 region is CAWGGGNSPLHF. CDR3 nucleotides: TGTGCCTGGGGAGGGGGCAATTCACCCCTCCACTTT.

J is TRBJ2-7 and V is TRBV9; 7 bases match TRBD2. After removal of 3 bases from V and 5 bases from J, the junction contained 5 bases not matched to a gene. The germline CDR1 and CDR2 sequences are SGDLS and YYNGEE. This CDR3 contains 13 residues. CDR3 sequence reads: CASSAGGADEQYF. The CDR3 DNA sequence: TGTGCCAGCAGCGCGGGGGGAGCGGACGAGCAGTACTTC. Combining the CDR3 with reference TRBV9 and TRBJ2-7 gives the whole variable domain DSGVTQTPKHLITATGQRVTLRCSPRSGDLSVYWYQQSLDQGLQFLIQYYNGEERAKGNILERFSAQQFPDLHSELNLSSLELGDSALYFCASSAGGADEQYFGPGTRLTVT.

This clonotype was picked up a small number of times. V and J are TRBV25-1 and TRBJ1-6; D unresolved. Looked up from germline, CDR1 is MGHDK and CDR2 is SYGVNS. The CDR3 sequence is 16 residues long. Trimming pared 0 bases from V and 8 bases from J, leaving 14 bases between. CDR3 nucleotide sequence: TGTGCCAGCAGTGAATACGGAAGGCCCAGCGATTCACCCCTCCACTTT. Its translation is CASSEYGRPSDSPLHF.